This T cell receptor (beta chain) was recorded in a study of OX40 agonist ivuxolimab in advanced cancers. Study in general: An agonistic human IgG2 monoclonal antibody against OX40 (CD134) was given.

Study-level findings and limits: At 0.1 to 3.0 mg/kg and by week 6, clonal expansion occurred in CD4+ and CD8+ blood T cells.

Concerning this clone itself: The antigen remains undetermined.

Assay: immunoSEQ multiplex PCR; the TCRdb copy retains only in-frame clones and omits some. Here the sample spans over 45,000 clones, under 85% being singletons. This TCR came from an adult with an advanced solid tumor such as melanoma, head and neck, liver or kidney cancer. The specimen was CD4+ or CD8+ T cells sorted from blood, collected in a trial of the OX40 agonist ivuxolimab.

The CDR3 sequence is CASSRTGADYGYTF. CDR3 sequence (DNA): TGTGCCAGCAGCCGGACAGGGGCGGACTATGGCTACACCTTC. The J gene is TRBJ1-2, the V gene TRBV5-6, with 9 bases fitting TRBD1. The CDR3 length is 14 residues. CDR1 and CDR2 from the germline V gene are SGHDT and YYEEEE. After removal of 4 bases from V and 3 bases from J, the junction contained 4 bases not matched to a gene. The full variable domain, in which reference TRBV5-6 and TRBJ1-2 provide the parts outside the CDR3, is DAGVTQSPTHLIKTRGQQVTLRCSPKSGHDTVSWYQQALGQGPQFIFQYYEEEERQRGNFPDRFSGHQFPNYSSELNVNALLLGDSALYLCASSRTGADYGYTFGSGTRLTVV.